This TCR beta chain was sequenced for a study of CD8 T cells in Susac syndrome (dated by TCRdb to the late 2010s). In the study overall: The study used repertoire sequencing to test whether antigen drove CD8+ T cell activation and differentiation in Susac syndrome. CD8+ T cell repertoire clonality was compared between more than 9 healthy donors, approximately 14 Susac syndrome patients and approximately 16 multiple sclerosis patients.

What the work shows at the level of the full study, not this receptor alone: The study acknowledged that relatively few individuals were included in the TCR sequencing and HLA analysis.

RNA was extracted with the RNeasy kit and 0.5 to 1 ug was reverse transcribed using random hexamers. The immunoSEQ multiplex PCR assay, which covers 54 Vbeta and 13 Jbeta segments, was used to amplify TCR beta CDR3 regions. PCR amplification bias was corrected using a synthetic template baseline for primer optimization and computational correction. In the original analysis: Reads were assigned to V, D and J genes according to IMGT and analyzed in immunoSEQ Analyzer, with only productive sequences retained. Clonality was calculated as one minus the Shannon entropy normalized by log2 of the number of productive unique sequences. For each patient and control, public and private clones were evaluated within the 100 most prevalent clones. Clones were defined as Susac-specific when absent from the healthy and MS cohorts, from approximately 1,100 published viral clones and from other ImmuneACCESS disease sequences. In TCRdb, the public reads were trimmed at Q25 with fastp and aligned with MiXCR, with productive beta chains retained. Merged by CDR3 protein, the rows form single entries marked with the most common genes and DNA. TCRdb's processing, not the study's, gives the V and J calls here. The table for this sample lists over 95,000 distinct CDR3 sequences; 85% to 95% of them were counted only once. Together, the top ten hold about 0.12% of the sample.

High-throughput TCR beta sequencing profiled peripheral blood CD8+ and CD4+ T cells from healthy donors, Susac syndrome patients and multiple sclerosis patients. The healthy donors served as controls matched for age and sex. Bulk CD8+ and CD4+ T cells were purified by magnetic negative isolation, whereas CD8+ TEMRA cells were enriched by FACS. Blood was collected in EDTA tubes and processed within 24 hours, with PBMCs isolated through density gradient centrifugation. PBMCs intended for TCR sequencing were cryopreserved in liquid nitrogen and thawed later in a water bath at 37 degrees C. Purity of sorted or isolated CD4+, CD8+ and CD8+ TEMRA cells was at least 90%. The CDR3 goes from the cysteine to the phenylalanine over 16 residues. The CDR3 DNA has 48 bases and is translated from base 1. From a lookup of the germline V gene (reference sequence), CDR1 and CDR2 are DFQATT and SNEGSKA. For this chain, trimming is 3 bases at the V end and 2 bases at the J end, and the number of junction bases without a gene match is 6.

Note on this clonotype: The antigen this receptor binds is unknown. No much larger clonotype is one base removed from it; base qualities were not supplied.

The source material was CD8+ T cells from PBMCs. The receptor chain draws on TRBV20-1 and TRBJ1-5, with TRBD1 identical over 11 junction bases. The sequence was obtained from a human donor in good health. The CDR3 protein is CSASPGTGGRNQPQHF. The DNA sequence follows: TGCAGTGCTAGCCCCGGGACAGGGGGTCGCAATCAGCCCCAGCATTTT.